This is a list of T cell receptor beta chains from one sample in a study of blood T cell repertoires in COVID-19. The table came from immunoSEQ multiplex PCR; TCRdb's copy has only in-frame clones and leaves some out. The sample carries about 29,000 clones, roughly 90% recorded once. Sequenced material: peripheral blood. The receptors were gathered from a human donor in a cohort sampled during active COVID-19. Both conserved end residues are part of each CDR3. D genes are given only for firm matches.

V: TRBV20-1
J: TRBJ1-3
D: TRBD1
DNA: TGCAGTGCTAGTAAGGCAGGGGGCTTTTCTGGAAACACCATATATTTT
CDR3: CSASKAGGFSGNTIYF

V: TRBV11-3
J: TRBJ2-2
D: TRBD2
DNA: TGTGCCAGCAGCCCGGGGGGTTCGAACACCGGGGAGCTGTTTTTT
CDR3: CASSPGGSNTGELFF

V: TRBV7-6
J: TRBJ2-3
D: TRBD2
DNA: TGTGCCAGCAGCGCTTATGTACTAGCGGGGGATACGCAGTATTTT
CDR3: CASSAYVLAGDTQYF

V: TRBV5-1
J: TRBJ2-2
D: .
DNA: TGCGCCAGCAGCCCCGGGAGCCCCTCCGGGGAGCTGTTTTTT
CDR3: CASSPGSPSGELFF

V: TRBV5-1
J: TRBJ2-7
D: TRBD1
DNA: TGCGCCAGCAGCCCTCGACAGGGGGACTACGAGCAGTACTTC
CDR3: CASSPRQGDYEQYF

V: TRBV2
J: TRBJ2-1
D: TRBD2
DNA: TGTGCCAGCACCCTAATCATAGCGGGGGACTACAATGAGCAGTTCTTC
CDR3: CASTLIIAGDYNEQFF

V: TRBV7-2
J: TRBJ2-1
D: .
DNA: TGTGCCAGCAGCTACTATTACAATGAGCAGTTCTTC
CDR3: CASSYYYNEQFF

V: TRBV4-1
J: TRBJ1-2
D: .
DNA: TGCGCCAGCAGCCAAGATCAGACTGTGCTGAACTATGGCTACACCTTC
CDR3: CASSQDQTVLNYGYTF

V: TRBV9
J: TRBJ2-7
D: TRBD1
DNA: TGTGCCAGCAGCGTAGAGGGGACAGGGGGCGAGCAGTACTTC
CDR3: CASSVEGTGGEQYF

V: TRBV29-1
J: TRBJ2-7
D: TRBD2
DNA: TGCAGCGTTGCTCGGACTAGCGGGGGCTACGAGCAGTACTTC
CDR3: CSVARTSGGYEQYF

V: TRBV5-1
J: TRBJ1-2
D: .
DNA: TGCGCCAGCAGCTTCGGCCCGGGGGATGGCTACACCTTC
CDR3: CASSFGPGDGYTF

V: TRBV6-5
J: TRBJ2-3
D: .
DNA: TGTGCCAGCGGGGACTCTTTCACAGATACGCAGTATTTT
CDR3: CASGDSFTDTQYF

V: TRBV5-1
J: TRBJ1-1
D: TRBD1
DNA: TGCGCCAGCAGCTCGGGACAGGTGAGGACTGAAGCTTTCTTT
CDR3: CASSSGQVRTEAFF

V: TRBV6-2/TRBV6-3
J: TRBJ1-2
D: TRBD1
DNA: TGTGCCAGCAGTAGAGACAGGGCGGTCCACCGCTACACCTTC
CDR3: CASSRDRAVHRYTF